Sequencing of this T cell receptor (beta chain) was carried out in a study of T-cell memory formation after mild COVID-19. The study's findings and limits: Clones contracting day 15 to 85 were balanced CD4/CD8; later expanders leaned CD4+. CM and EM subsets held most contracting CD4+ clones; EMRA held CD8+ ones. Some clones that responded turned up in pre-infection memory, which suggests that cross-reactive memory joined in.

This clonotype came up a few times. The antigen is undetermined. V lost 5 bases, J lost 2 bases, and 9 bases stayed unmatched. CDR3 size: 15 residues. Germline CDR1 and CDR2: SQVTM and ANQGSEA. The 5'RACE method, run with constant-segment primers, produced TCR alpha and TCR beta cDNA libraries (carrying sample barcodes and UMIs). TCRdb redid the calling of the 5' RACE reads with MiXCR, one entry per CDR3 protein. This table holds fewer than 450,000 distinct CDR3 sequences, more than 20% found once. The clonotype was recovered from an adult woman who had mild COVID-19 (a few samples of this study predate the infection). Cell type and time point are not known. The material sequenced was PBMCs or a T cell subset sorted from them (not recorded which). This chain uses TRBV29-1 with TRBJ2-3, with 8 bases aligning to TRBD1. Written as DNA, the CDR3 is TGCAGCGTTCCGGACAGGGAGTGGGTCACAGATACGCAGTATTTT. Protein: CSVPDREWVTDTQYF.